The entry that follows covers one TCR beta chain sequence. The sample contains more than one DNA sequence encoding this CDR3. The data derive from a study of blood T cell repertoires in COVID-19. Whole-study context: Spain, Italy and the United States supplied samples that represented acute and convalescent COVID-19.

Trimming took off 0 bases at V and 1 base at J, with 7 bases between the two ends. The CDR3 extends over 14 amino acids. Germline V lookup: CDR1 SGDLS, CDR2 YYNGEE. Authors' processing steps: Estimated nucleated cell counts came from reference gene primer amplification. TCRdb keeps only in-frame clones here, not all; method: immunoSEQ multiplex PCR. V and J calls and clone size follow that table, whereas D and trimming were derived from the DNA. In the table there are roughly 300,000 clones, more than 70% of which are singletons. Sequenced: peripheral blood. The sequence derives from a young man who had recovered from COVID-19. The chain employs TRBV9 and TRBJ1-2; no clear D. CDR3: CASSVAPDNYGYTF. The CDR3 nucleotides are TGTGCCAGCAGCGTAGCCCCAGATAACTATGGCTACACCTTC.